This passage covers 22 T cell receptor beta chains from one sample sequenced in a study of OX40 agonist ivuxolimab in advanced cancers. Produced via immunoSEQ multiplex PCR; TCRdb's table is partial and in-frame only. The table lists about 100,000 clones, around nine tenths of them singletons. Specimen: CD4+ or CD8+ T cells sorted from blood, collected in a trial of the OX40 agonist ivuxolimab. These receptor sequences come from an adult with an advanced solid tumor such as melanoma, head and neck, liver or kidney cancer.

The V gene is TRBV5-1, the J gene TRBJ1-3; D is unresolved. The CDR3 is 15 residues long. The V gene lost 0 bases and the J gene lost 0 bases, with 7 bases spanning the gap. Germline-derived CDR1 and CDR2 are SGHRS and YFSETQ. The chain's CDR3 is CASSLGRASGNTIYF. The CDR3 DNA is TGCGCCAGCAGCTTGGGAAGGGCCTCTGGAAACACCATATATTTT.

The chain couples TRBV9 to TRBJ2-5; D not certain. CDR1 is SGDLS and CDR2 is YYNGEE in the germline V gene. Trimming took off 0 bases at V and 4 bases at J, with 7 bases between the two ends. The CDR3 has 13 amino acids. CDR3 bases: TGTGCCAGCAGCGTAGGCGGTCGAGAGACCCAGTACTTC. Protein: CASSVGGRETQYF.

This rearrangement joins TRBV6-5 to TRBJ1-2; tentative D call: TRBD1 (5 bases). Looked up from germline, CDR1 is MNHEY and CDR2 is SVGAGI. V was trimmed by 8 bases and J by 7 bases, leaving 20 bases between them. The CDR3 loop spans 14 amino acids. The chain's CDR3 is CASAPGGGSAGYTF. CDR3 coding DNA: TGTGCCAGCGCCCCCGGGGGGGGATCTGCTGGCTACACCTTC.

The chain links TRBV6-1 to TRBJ2-1, with D perhaps TRBD2 (6 bases). From germline, CDR1 is MNHNS and CDR2 SASEGT. This CDR3 spans 15 amino acids. The V end lost 4 bases, the J end lost 4 bases, and 14 bases lay between the germline ends. In DNA form, the CDR3 reads TGTGCCAGCAGTGCCCCGGGACTGGAGTACAATGAGCAGTTCTTC. It is translated as CASSAPGLEYNEQFF.

The CDR3 here is CSVEDGTSGFTQYF. In DNA, the CDR3 is TGCAGCGTTGAGGACGGGACTAGCGGTTTCACGCAGTATTTT. This rearrangement joins TRBV29-1 to TRBJ2-3, with 11 bases identical to TRBD2. The trim removed 3 bases at V and 9 bases at J, leaving 8 bases unmatched. This CDR3 has 14 amino acids. CDR1 SQVTM and CDR2 ANQGSEA come from the germline V gene.

The CDR3 region is CASSPHGRYNEQFF. CDR3 DNA: TGTGCCAGCAGTCCTCACGGACGCTACAATGAGCAGTTCTTC. The chain carries TRBV27 and TRBJ2-1; D unresolved. The CDR3 totals 14 residues. Germline V CDR1 and CDR2: MNHEY, SMNVEV (reference sequence). The germline V and J ends were trimmed by 5 bases and 3 bases, with 11 bases remaining between them.

The chain carries TRBV2 and TRBJ2-1; TRBD2 agrees at 11 bases. The CDR3 runs to 14 residues. With V trimmed by 6 bases and J by 4 bases, 2 bases remained unmatched. Germline CDR1 and CDR2: SNHLY and FYNNEI. In DNA form, the CDR3 reads TGTGCCAGCAGGACTAGCGGGACTTACAATGAGCAGTTCTTC. Translated: CASRTSGTYNEQFF.

This clone has more than one count but fewer than ten. The chain employs TRBV6-1 and TRBJ2-7; 9 bases agree with TRBD1. The ends lost 7 bases at V and 4 bases at J; junction bases unmatched: 5. CDR1 is MNHNS and CDR2 is SASEGT in the germline V gene. This CDR3 is built from 13 residues. CDR3 protein: CASTKGQGYEQYF. CDR3 in DNA: TGTGCCAGCACCAAGGGACAGGGATACGAGCAGTACTTC.

This clone was seen a single time. The chain recombines TRBV29-1 with TRBJ2-5; D tentatively reads TRBD1 or TRBD2 (5 bases each). This CDR3 is 12 amino acids long. The V end was cut by 4 bases, the J end by 1 base, with 7 bases between. CDR1 and CDR2 from the germline V gene are SQVTM and ANQGSEA. CDR3 region: CSVVGTQETQYF. The CDR3 DNA is TGCAGCGTTGTCGGGACCCAAGAGACCCAGTACTTC.

The CDR3 bases are TGTGCCAGCAGTCTTAGCGGGGGTCGGGAGACCCAGTACTTC. Protein product: CASSLSGGRETQYF. The chain recombines TRBV27 with TRBJ2-5; 9 bases fit TRBD2. Trimming at V came to 5 bases and at J to 5 bases, leaving 6 bases not matched to a gene. From germline, CDR1 is MNHEY and CDR2 SMNVEV (reference sequence). The CDR3 runs to 14 residues.

The V and J genes are TRBV10-3 and TRBJ2-3, with 10 nucleotides matching TRBD2. This CDR3 comprises 15 residues. Germline assignment: CDR1 ENHRY and CDR2 SYGVKD. With 7 bases clipped from V and 0 bases from J, the junction kept 4 bases outside the gene matches. The CDR3 DNA sequence: TGTGCCATCACGAGGGGACTAGCGAGCACAGATACGCAGTATTTT. It codes for CAITRGLASTDTQYF.

The chain is built from TRBV7-9 and TRBJ2-7; TRBD1 aligns across 9 bases. The CDR3 has 16 amino acids. Germline V gene lookup returns CDR1 SEHNR and CDR2 FQNEAQ (reference sequence). With 1 base clipped from V and 1 base from J, the junction kept 5 bases outside the gene matches. CDR3 DNA: TGTGCCAGCAGCTTAGTGGCCGGGACAGGGTCCTACGAGCAGTACTTC. As protein: CASSLVAGTGSYEQYF. Looking up the rest from reference TRBV7-9 and TRBJ2-7 gives the full variable domain: DTGVSQNPRHKITKRGQNVTFRCDPISEHNRLYWYRQTLGQGPEFLTYFQNEAQLEKSRLLSDRFSAERPKGSFSTLEIQRTEQGDSAMYLCASSLVAGTGSYEQYFGPGTRLTVT.

This chain joins TRBV28 and TRBJ2-3; tentatively, D is TRBD1 or TRBD2 (5 bases each). V lost 5 bases to trimming and J lost 4 bases, with 13 bases between them. The CDR3 extends over 14 amino acids. The germline V gene encodes CDR1 MDHEN and CDR2 SYDVKM. The CDR3 DNA is TGTGCCAGCAGTCCCAACTCGGGGCCAGATACGCAGTATTTT. This codes for CASSPNSGPDTQYF.

This chain links TRBV19 with TRBJ2-5; the match to TRBD2 covers 7 bases. The CDR3 spans 16 residues. Per germline, CDR1 LNHDA and CDR2 SQIVND (reference sequence). V lost 1 base, J lost 2 bases, and 7 bases stayed unmatched. The CDR3 loop is CASSIVASGLQETQYF. DNA for the CDR3: TGTGCCAGTAGTATAGTGGCTAGCGGCCTTCAAGAGACCCAGTACTTC.

This clone was counted once. The rearrangement joins TRBV7-8 to TRBJ1-1; D is ambiguous. Trimming took off 5 bases at V and 0 bases at J, with 10 bases between the two ends. Germline assignment: CDR1 SGHVS and CDR2 FQNEAQ. This CDR3 region has 14 residues. The CDR3 bases are TGTGCCAGCAGCAGGCTAACACTGAACACTGAAGCTTTCTTT. This codes for CASSRLTLNTEAFF.

V usage is TRBV4-1 and J usage is TRBJ2-3; weak D call: TRBD2 (5 bases). Between the trimmed V and J ends, which lost 3 bases and 2 bases, there was a span of 15 bases. Germline V lookup: CDR1 MGHRA, CDR2 YSYEKL. CDR3 length: 16 residues. CDR3 DNA: TGCGCCAGCAGCCAGGCCTCGACGGAGGACACAGATACGCAGTATTTT. Residues: CASSQASTEDTDTQYF.

CDR3 DNA: TGCGCCAGCAGTGAGTCCGCTGTTAGCACAGATACGCAGTATTTT. Its translation is CASSESAVSTDTQYF. The chain links TRBV10-1 to TRBJ2-3; the D is unclear. The CDR3 length is 15 residues. Trimming removed 0 bases at V and 0 bases at J, with 7 bases between. Germline V gene sequence: CDR1 WNHNN, CDR2 SYGVQD (reference sequence).

The chain has TRBV10-1 and TRBJ2-7; TRBD2 is a possible D gene (6 bases). CDR3 length: 17 amino acids. Germline CDR1 and CDR2: WNHNN and SYGVQD (reference sequence). V was pared by 3 bases and J by 7 bases, with 25 bases between. In DNA form, the CDR3 reads TGCGCCAGCAGTGATGGTCTAGCGAGGAGGAACCCCTCAGAGCAGTACTTC. Translating gives CASSDGLARRNPSEQYF.

This chain links TRBV2 with TRBJ1-1; D is unresolved. Germline V gene sequence: CDR1 SNHLY, CDR2 FYNNEI. With 4 bases removed from V and 3 bases from J, the gap between germline ends came to 12 bases. This CDR3 contains 14 residues. The CDR3 nucleotides read TGTGCCAGCAGTGCGCGGGTCGCGGACACTGAAGCTTTCTTT. Protein: CASSARVADTEAFF.

This chain links TRBV11-3 with TRBJ2-3, with no clear D. Trimming took 3 bases from V and 0 from J, leaving 10 bases between them. CDR3 length: 15 amino acids. Germline CDR1 reads SGHNT; CDR2 reads YENEEA. CDR3 coding DNA: TGTGCCAGCAGCTTGGGCAGAACTAGCACAGATACGCAGTATTTT. Encoded protein: CASSLGRTSTDTQYF.

The chain recombines TRBV25-1 with TRBJ2-5; D is perhaps TRBD1 (6 bases). CDR1 and CDR2 (germline): MGHDK, SYGVNS. Trimming removed 2 bases from V and 3 bases from J, with 10 bases in between. The CDR3 covers 14 residues. Here the CDR3 DNA reads TGTGCCAGCAGTGAAGGGGGCGTGAAAGAGACCCAGTACTTC. It specifies CASSEGGVKETQYF.

The J gene is TRBJ2-7, the V gene TRBV15; maybe TRBD1 (6 bases). In germline, CDR1 is LNHNV, CDR2 YYDKDF (reference sequence). The CDR3 totals 15 residues. V lost 0 bases, J lost 2 bases, and 11 bases lay in between. This CDR3 reads CATSRDRGVAYEQYF. DNA of the CDR3: TGTGCCACCAGCAGAGACAGGGGTGTAGCCTACGAGCAGTACTTC.